This T cell receptor beta chain was sequenced for a study of T cell responses to AZD1222 COVID-19 vaccine. Study-wide findings and caveats: All repertoire sampling was performed exclusively after the peak T cell response. With two AZD1222 doses given, Spike-specific TCR breadth and depth both rose. White British donors predominated, females outnumbered males, and clonal diversity was possibly underestimated.

Using immunoSEQ multiplex PCR, the repertoire was profiled, and TCRdb retains in-frame clones only, with some absent. The table lists about 28,000 clones, 78% of them singletons. Points on this clone: Its matching antigen is unknown.

The J segment lost 4 bases and the V segment lost 8 bases, leaving 3 bases of the junction unmatched. Germline CDR1 and CDR2: SGHTA and FQGNSA. The CDR3 runs 13 residues. This chain uses TRBV7-2 with TRBJ1-5; 9 bases match TRBD1. The sequencing used peripheral blood, collected on day 0 of AZD1222 vaccination. The receptor was isolated from an adult in good health. The CDR3 is CASGGQGNQPQHF. The CDR3 DNA sequence: TGTGCCAGCGGAGGACAGGGGAATCAGCCCCAGCATTTT.